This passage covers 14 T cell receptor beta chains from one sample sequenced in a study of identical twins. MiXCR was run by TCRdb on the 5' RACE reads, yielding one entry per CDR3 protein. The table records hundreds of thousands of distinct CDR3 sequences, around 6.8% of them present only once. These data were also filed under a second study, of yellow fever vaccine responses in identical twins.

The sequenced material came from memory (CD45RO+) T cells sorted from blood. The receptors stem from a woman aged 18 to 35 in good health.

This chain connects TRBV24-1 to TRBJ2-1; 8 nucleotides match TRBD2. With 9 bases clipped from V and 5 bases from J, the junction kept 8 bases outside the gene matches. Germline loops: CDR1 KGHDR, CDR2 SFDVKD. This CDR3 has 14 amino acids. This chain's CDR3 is CATGPSGSDNEQFF. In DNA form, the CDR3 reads TGTGCCACCGGGCCCAGCGGGAGCGACAATGAGCAGTTCTTC.

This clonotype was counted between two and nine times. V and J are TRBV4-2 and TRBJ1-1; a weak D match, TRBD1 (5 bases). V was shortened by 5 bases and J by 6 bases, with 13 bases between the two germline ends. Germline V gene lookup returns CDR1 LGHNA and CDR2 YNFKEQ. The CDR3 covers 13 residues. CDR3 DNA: TGTGCCAGCAGCACTGGGACTGTAGCTGAAGCTTTCTTT. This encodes CASSTGTVAEAFF.

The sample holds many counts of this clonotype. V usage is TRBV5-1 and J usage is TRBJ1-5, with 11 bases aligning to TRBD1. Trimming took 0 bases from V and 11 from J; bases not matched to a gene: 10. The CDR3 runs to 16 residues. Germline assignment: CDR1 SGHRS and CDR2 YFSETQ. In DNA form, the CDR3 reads TGCGCCAGCAGCTTGGACGCTTTTGGACAGGGGGCGGCCCAGCATTTT. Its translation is CASSLDAFGQGAAQHF.

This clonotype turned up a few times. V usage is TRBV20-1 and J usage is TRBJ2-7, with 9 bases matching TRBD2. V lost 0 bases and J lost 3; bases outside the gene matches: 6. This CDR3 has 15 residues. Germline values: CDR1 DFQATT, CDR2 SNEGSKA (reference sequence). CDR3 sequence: CSARDQREAIYEQYF. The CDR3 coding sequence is TGCAGTGCTAGAGATCAGCGGGAGGCCATCTACGAGCAGTACTTC.

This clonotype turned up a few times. CDR3 nucleotides: TGTGCCAGCAACCACCTGACAGGGAACACTGAAGCTTTCTTT. This sequence encodes CASNHLTGNTEAFF. The chain has TRBV14 and TRBJ1-1, with a possible D match to TRBD1 (6 bases). The CDR3 totals 14 residues. V was cut by 7 bases and J by 1 base, with 13 bases left in between. Looked up from germline, CDR1 is SGHDN and CDR2 is FVKESK.

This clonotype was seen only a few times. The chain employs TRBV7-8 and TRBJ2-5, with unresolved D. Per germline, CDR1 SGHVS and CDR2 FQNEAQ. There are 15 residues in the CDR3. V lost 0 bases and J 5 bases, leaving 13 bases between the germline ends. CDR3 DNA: TGTGCCAGCAGCTTAGCGCGGTCCCATGAGGAGACCCAGTACTTC. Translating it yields CASSLARSHEETQYF.

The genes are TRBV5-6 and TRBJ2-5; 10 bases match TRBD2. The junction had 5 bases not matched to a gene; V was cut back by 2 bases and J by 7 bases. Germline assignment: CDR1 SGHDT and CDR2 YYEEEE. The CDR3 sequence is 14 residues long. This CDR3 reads CASSFGTSEPTQYF. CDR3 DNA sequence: TGTGCCAGCAGCTTTGGGACTAGCGAGCCGACCCAGTACTTC.

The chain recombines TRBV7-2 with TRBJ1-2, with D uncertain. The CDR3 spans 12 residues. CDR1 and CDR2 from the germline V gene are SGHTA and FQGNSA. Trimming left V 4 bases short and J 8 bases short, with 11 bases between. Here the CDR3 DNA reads TGTGCCAGCAGCTCTCCGACTGGGGGCTACACCTTC. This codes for CASSSPTGGYTF.

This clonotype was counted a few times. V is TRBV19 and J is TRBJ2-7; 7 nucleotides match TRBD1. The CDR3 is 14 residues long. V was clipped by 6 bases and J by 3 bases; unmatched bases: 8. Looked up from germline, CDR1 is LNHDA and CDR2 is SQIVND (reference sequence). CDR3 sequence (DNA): TGTGCCAGTAGGGAGACAGGGAAAGGCTACGAGCAGTACTTC. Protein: CASRETGKGYEQYF.

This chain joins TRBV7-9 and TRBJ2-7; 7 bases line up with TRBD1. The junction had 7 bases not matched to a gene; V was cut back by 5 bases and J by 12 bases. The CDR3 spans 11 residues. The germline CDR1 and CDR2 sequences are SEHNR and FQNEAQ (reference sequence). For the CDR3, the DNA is TGTGCCAGCAGCCTATCGGGACAGCTGTACTTC. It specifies CASSLSGQLYF. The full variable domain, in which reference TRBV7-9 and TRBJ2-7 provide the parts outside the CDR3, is DTGVSQNPRHKITKRGQNVTFRCDPISEHNRLYWYRQTLGQGPEFLTYFQNEAQLEKSRLLSDRFSAERPKGSFSTLEIQRTEQGDSAMYLCASSLSGQLYFGPGTRLTVT.

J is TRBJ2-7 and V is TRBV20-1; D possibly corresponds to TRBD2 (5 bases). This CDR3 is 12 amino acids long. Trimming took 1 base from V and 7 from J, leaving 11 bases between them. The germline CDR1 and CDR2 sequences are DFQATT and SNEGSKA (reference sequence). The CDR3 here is CSARVNRGEQYF. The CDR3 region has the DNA TGCAGTGCTAGAGTGAACAGAGGGGAGCAGTACTTC.

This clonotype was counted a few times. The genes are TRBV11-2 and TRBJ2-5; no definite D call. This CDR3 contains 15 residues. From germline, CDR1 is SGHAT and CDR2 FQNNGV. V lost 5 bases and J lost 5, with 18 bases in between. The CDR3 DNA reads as TGTGCCAGCAGCAGTAACCGGGTGGGCAGGGAGACCCAGTACTTC. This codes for CASSSNRVGRETQYF.

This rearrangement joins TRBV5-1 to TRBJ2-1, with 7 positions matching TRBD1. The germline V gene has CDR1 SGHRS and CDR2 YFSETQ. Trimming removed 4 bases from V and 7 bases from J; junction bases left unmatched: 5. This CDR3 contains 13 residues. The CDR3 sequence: CASSRQGENEQFF. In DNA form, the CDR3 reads TGCGCCAGCAGCAGACAGGGCGAGAATGAGCAGTTCTTC.

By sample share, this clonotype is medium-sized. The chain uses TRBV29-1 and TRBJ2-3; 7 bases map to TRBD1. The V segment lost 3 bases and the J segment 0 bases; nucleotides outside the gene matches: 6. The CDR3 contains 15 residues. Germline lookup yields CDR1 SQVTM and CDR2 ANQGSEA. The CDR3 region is CSVEGQLSSTDTQYF. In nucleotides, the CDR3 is TGCAGCGTTGAGGGACAGCTCTCTAGCACAGATACGCAGTATTTT.